There are a few counts of the clone carrying this T cell receptor (beta chain). Its antigen is not identified. The data belong to a study of T cell repertoires in cytomegalovirus infection. Turning to the study itself: Newly reported HLA-C-restricted and thoroughly characterized HLA-B-restricted CMV epitopes were employed. Public TCR beta signature analysis indicated the presence of both CMV infection and matching HLA type. Overall study results and limits: Frequencies of public TCR beta families were cumulated, and this identified carriers of CMV plus the relevant HLA.

Germline assignment: CDR1 SGHTA and CDR2 FQGNSA. Trimming shortened V by 5 bases and J by 5 bases, and 15 bases separated the two germline ends. CDR3 length: 14 amino acids. TCRdb reprocessed the reads with MiXCR, giving one entry per CDR3 protein. The sample yields some 800,000 distinct CDR3 sequences, about 27% seen once. The source of this sequence is a human donor in good health (CMV status not recorded). Some clones in this sample may be carry-over from other donors' samples. The rearrangement uses TRBV7-2 and TRBJ1-2; D is perhaps TRBD1 (6 bases). The sample was cultured CD8+ T cells from PBMCs, taken from culture after CMV antigen stimulation. The CDR3 coding sequence is TGTGCCAGCAGCCCTGGAGGACAGTTATATGGCTACACCTTC. It is translated as CASSPGGQLYGYTF.